This T cell receptor beta chain was recovered during a study of T-cell memory formation after mild COVID-19. TCRdb re-derived calls from the 5' RACE reads in MiXCR, one entry per CDR3 protein. The repertoire includes tens of thousands of distinct CDR3 sequences, about 12% of them detected once, and about 26% sits in the top ten. Germline values: CDR1 LNHDA, CDR2 SQIVND (reference sequence). This CDR3 is built from 15 residues. Trimming pared 3 bases from V and 0 bases from J, leaving 10 bases between. The chain links TRBV19 to TRBJ2-3; D possibly corresponds to TRBD1 (5 bases). This receptor was identified in an adult woman who had mild COVID-19 (a few samples of this study predate the infection). Cell type and time point are not known. Sequenced sample: PBMCs or a T cell subset sorted from them (not recorded which). The CDR3, as DNA: TGTGCCAGTAGTATGACAGTCACTAGCACAGATACGCAGTATTTT. Translated, it gives CASSMTVTSTDTQYF.